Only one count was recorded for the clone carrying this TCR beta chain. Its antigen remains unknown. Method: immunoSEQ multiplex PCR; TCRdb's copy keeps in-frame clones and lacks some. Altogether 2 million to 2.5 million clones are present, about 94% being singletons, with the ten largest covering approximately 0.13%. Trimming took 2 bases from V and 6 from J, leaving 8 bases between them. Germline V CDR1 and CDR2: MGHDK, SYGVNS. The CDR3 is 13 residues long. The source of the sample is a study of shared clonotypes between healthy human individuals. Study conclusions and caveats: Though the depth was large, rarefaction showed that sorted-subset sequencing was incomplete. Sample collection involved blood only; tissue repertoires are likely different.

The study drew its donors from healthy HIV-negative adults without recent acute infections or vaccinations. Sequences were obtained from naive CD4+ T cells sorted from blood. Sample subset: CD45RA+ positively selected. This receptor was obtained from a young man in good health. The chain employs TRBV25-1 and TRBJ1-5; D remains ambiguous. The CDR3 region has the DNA TGTGCCAGCAGTGAAGGAACAAGTCAGCCCCAGCATTTT. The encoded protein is CASSEGTSQPQHF.